This is a list of T cell receptor beta chains from one sample in a study of blood T cells in healthy people across ages. TCRdb processed the 5' RACE reads anew with MiXCR; each CDR3 protein has one entry. The sample has 1.5 million to 2 million distinct CDR3 sequences; about 39% are singletons. Sequenced: blood. These receptor sequences come from a human donor in good health. Both conserved end residues are part of each CDR3. A D gene is named only where the DNA matches it firmly. The size field is filled for only some rows; it gives once, few, many or a size class.

d_gene,abundance,v_gene,len,j_gene,CDR3nt,CDR3aa
.,.,TRBV11-2,16,TRBJ1-6,TGTGCCAGCAGCGGAGGACTGAACTCCTATAATTCACCCCTCCACTTT,CASSGGLNSYNSPLHF
.,few,TRBV12-3/TRBV12-4,12,TRBJ2-1,TGTGCCAGCAGTTTGGGTTTTATTGAGCAGTTCTTC,CASSLGFIEQFF
.,few,TRBV4-2,14,TRBJ2-7,TGTGCCAGCAGCCACTCGAGAGGGGACTACGAGCAGTACTTC,CASSHSRGDYEQYF
.,.,TRBV18,14,TRBJ2-5,TGTGCCAGCTCCCCAGGAACGCTCAAGGGGACCCAGTACTTC,CASSPGTLKGTQYF
.,.,TRBV6-5,15,TRBJ2-1,TGTGCCAGCAGTTACTCACCGGGACAATACAATGAGCAGTTCTTC,CASSYSPGQYNEQFF
.,.,TRBV5-1,13,TRBJ2-3,TGCGCCAGCAGCTTGGAGGCGAGCGATACGCAGTATTTT,CASSLEASDTQYF
TRBD1,.,TRBV10-3,15,TRBJ1-5,TGTGCCATCAGTGAAGAGGGGGCTGACAATCAGCCCCAGCATTTT,CAISEEGADNQPQHF
.,.,TRBV15,16,TRBJ1-6,TGTGCCACCAGCCGGCCGCCGGGACCGGGGGGAATGCCCCTCCACTTT,CATSRPPGPGGMPLHF
TRBD1,few,TRBV7-9,16,TRBJ1-4,TGTGCCAGCAGCGGCGGGTGGGACAGCGCGAATGAAAAACTGTTTTTT,CASSGGWDSANEKLFF
.,few,TRBV28,15,TRBJ2-5,TGTGCCAGCAGTTGGGGCTGGGGTTCGCCAGAGACCCAGTACTTC,CASSWGWGSPETQYF
.,once,TRBV14,14,TRBJ2-5,TGTGCCAGCAGCCAAGGGGGGACCTGGGAGACCCAGTACTTC,CASSQGGTWETQYF
.,.,TRBV6-6,15,TRBJ2-3,TGTGCCAGCAGGGCAGGAGGGCGTTGGACAGATACGCAGTATTTT,CASRAGGRWTDTQYF
TRBD1,few,TRBV24-1,17,TRBJ2-1,TGTGCCACCAGTGATTCGTCCCCGGACAGGGGGTACAATGAGCAGTTCTTC,CATSDSSPDRGYNEQFF
.,few,TRBV4-3,13,TRBJ1-1,TGCGCCAGCAGCCAAGAAGCGAGCACTGAAGCTTTCTTT,CASSQEASTEAFF